Listed below are T cell receptor beta chains from one sample, sequenced in a study of memory CD4+ T cells and cytomegalovirus serostatus. Profiled with immunoSEQ multiplex PCR; TCRdb holds only in-frame clones, not every one. The repertoire has tens of thousands of clones, roughly 78% of them found once; the top ten carry roughly 0.8%. Sequencing input: memory CD4+ T cells from blood. These receptors came from an adult in good health and CMV-seronegative. The CDR3 runs from the conserved cysteine through the conserved F or W. Each record gives: J gene, D gene, V gene, clone size, CDR3 DNA, CDR3 protein. D genes are given only for firm matches. The size entry is marked missing in some rows and otherwise reads once, few, many or a size class.

J gene: TRBJ1-5
D gene: NA
V gene: TRBV2
clone size: NA
CDR3 DNA: TGTGCCAGCAGGGCCGAAGGGAACAATCAGCCCCAGCATTTT
CDR3 protein: CASRAEGNNQPQHF

J gene: TRBJ1-3
D gene: NA
V gene: TRBV5-4
clone size: NA
CDR3 DNA: TGTGCCAGCAGCGCCGATACGAACACCATATATTTT
CDR3 protein: CASSADTNTIYF

J gene: TRBJ2-7
D gene: NA
V gene: TRBV5-1
clone size: NA
CDR3 DNA: TGCGCCAGCAGCTTACCCCAAAACTACGAGCAGTACTTC
CDR3 protein: CASSLPQNYEQYF

J gene: TRBJ2-7
D gene: TRBD2
V gene: TRBV19
clone size: NA
CDR3 DNA: TGTGCCAGTAGTATAGCGCTGGGGCTAGCGGAAGCCTACGAGCAGTACTTC
CDR3 protein: CASSIALGLAEAYEQYF

J gene: TRBJ1-1
D gene: NA
V gene: TRBV6-1
clone size: once
CDR3 DNA: TGTGCCAGCAGTGCCTCCTATGCGGGGGCGGAGGCTTTCTTT
CDR3 protein: CASSASYAGAEAFF

J gene: TRBJ1-1
D gene: TRBD1
V gene: TRBV30
clone size: NA
CDR3 DNA: TGTGCCTGGAGTGCTAGACAGGGGGCTAATACTGAAGCTTTCTTT
CDR3 protein: CAWSARQGANTEAFF

J gene: TRBJ2-3
D gene: NA
V gene: TRBV6-5
clone size: NA
CDR3 DNA: TGTGCCAGCAGTTCGACACAGGCTTTGGGGATAGATACGCAGTATTTT
CDR3 protein: CASSSTQALGIDTQYF

J gene: TRBJ1-2
D gene: NA
V gene: TRBV5-4
clone size: NA
CDR3 DNA: TGTGCCAGCAGCTCCGGAAGGGGGGAAAGGGGCTACACCTTC
CDR3 protein: CASSSGRGERGYTF

J gene: TRBJ2-1
D gene: NA
V gene: TRBV6-4
clone size: NA
CDR3 DNA: TGTGCCAGCAGCCGCCCGACTAGTTCCCACCACAATGAGCAGTTCTTC
CDR3 protein: CASSRPTSSHHNEQFF

J gene: TRBJ2-5
D gene: TRBD1
V gene: TRBV5-5
clone size: NA
CDR3 DNA: TGTGCCAGCAGCGCGCGGACAGGGACCCAAGAGACCCAGTACTTC
CDR3 protein: CASSARTGTQETQYF

J gene: TRBJ1-2
D gene: NA
V gene: TRBV30
clone size: once
CDR3 DNA: TGTGCCTGGAGTCCCGGGGCCGGCTACACCTTC
CDR3 protein: CAWSPGAGYTF

J gene: TRBJ1-5
D gene: TRBD1
V gene: TRBV25-1
clone size: NA
CDR3 DNA: TGTGCCAGCAGTCCCCCACAGGGGCCGCCCCAGCATTTT
CDR3 protein: CASSPPQGPPQHF

J gene: TRBJ1-5
D gene: NA
V gene: TRBV29-1
clone size: NA
CDR3 DNA: TGCAGCGCCCGACGGGGATTCGATCAGCCCCAGCATTTT
CDR3 protein: CSARRGFDQPQHF

J gene: TRBJ1-1
D gene: NA
V gene: TRBV28
clone size: NA
CDR3 DNA: TGTGCCAGCAGCGCCACAAGATGGGCGGTCACTGAAGCTTTCTTT
CDR3 protein: CASSATRWAVTEAFF

J gene: TRBJ1-1
D gene: TRBD1
V gene: TRBV6-4
clone size: NA
CDR3 DNA: TGTGCCAGGCTTCCGGACAGGGGAAGGAGGACCACTGAAGCTTTCTTT
CDR3 protein: CARLPDRGRRTTEAFF

J gene: TRBJ2-7
D gene: NA
V gene: TRBV30
clone size: NA
CDR3 DNA: TGTGCCTGGAGTGCCGGCTTTGAAAGCTCCTACGAGCAGTACTTC
CDR3 protein: CAWSAGFESSYEQYF

J gene: TRBJ1-2
D gene: NA
V gene: TRBV5-1
clone size: NA
CDR3 DNA: TGCGCCAGCAGCTTGACTACAGGGACCGACTACACCTTC
CDR3 protein: CASSLTTGTDYTF

J gene: TRBJ2-5
D gene: NA
V gene: TRBV10-3
clone size: once
CDR3 DNA: TGTGCCATCAGTGCGTCGAGCGGCCAAGAGACCCAGTACTTC
CDR3 protein: CAISASSGQETQYF

J gene: TRBJ1-4
D gene: NA
V gene: TRBV28
clone size: NA
CDR3 DNA: TGTGCCAGCAGCCAAGGAGGGGCCCATAATGAAAAACTGTTTTTT
CDR3 protein: CASSQGGAHNEKLFF

J gene: TRBJ1-2
D gene: TRBD1
V gene: TRBV6-1
clone size: NA
CDR3 DNA: TGTGCCAGCATAAAGGAACAGGGGGCGGCGTTCACCTTC
CDR3 protein: CASIKEQGAAFTF

J gene: TRBJ2-2
D gene: NA
V gene: TRBV7-6
clone size: NA
CDR3 DNA: TGTGCCAGCAGCTTAGCTCCTAAGTGGAGAGGGATGGGTTTAACCGGGGAGCTGTTTTTT
CDR3 protein: CASSLAPKWRGMGLTGELFF

J gene: TRBJ2-5
D gene: NA
V gene: TRBV7-9
clone size: NA
CDR3 DNA: TGTGCCACGGGACATGAAGAGACCCAGTACTTC
CDR3 protein: CATGHEETQYF

J gene: TRBJ2-3
D gene: NA
V gene: TRBV30
clone size: NA
CDR3 DNA: TGTGCCTGGAGGCCCCAGGGAGGTTACACGCAGTATTTT
CDR3 protein: CAWRPQGGYTQYF

J gene: TRBJ1-1
D gene: NA
V gene: TRBV27
clone size: medium-sized
CDR3 DNA: TGTGCCAGCAGTGTAAAATGGAACACTGAAGCTTTCTTT
CDR3 protein: CASSVKWNTEAFF

J gene: TRBJ2-3
D gene: NA
V gene: TRBV14
clone size: medium-sized
CDR3 DNA: TGTGCCAGCAGCCAAGTTGGGGTCCCGCAGTATTTT
CDR3 protein: CASSQVGVPQYF

J gene: TRBJ1-4
D gene: NA
V gene: TRBV2
clone size: NA
CDR3 DNA: TGTGCCAGCAACGCAAGAACTAATGAAAAACTGTTTTTT
CDR3 protein: CASNARTNEKLFF

J gene: TRBJ1-4
D gene: NA
V gene: TRBV5-1
clone size: NA
CDR3 DNA: TGCGCCAGCAGCTTTGGGGAAACTAATGAAAAACTGTTTTTT
CDR3 protein: CASSFGETNEKLFF

J gene: TRBJ1-1
D gene: NA
V gene: TRBV18
clone size: NA
CDR3 DNA: TGTGCCAGCTCACCACCGCCATTTGGGGGAGCTGAAGCTTTCTTT
CDR3 protein: CASSPPPFGGAEAFF

J gene: TRBJ2-3
D gene: TRBD2
V gene: TRBV5-1
clone size: medium-sized
CDR3 DNA: TGCGCCAGCTCAGGGACTAGCGATGGAGATACGCAGTATTTT
CDR3 protein: CASSGTSDGDTQYF

J gene: TRBJ1-2
D gene: NA
V gene: TRBV5-4
clone size: NA
CDR3 DNA: TGTGCCAGCAGCTTTACAGGGCTTAACTATGGCTACACCTTC
CDR3 protein: CASSFTGLNYGYTF

J gene: TRBJ2-1
D gene: NA
V gene: TRBV7-2
clone size: NA
CDR3 DNA: TGTGCCAGCAGCTCCGAGGGGGGACCCCACAATGAGCAGTTCTTC
CDR3 protein: CASSSEGGPHNEQFF

J gene: TRBJ2-5
D gene: TRBD1
V gene: TRBV10-3
clone size: NA
CDR3 DNA: TGTGCCATCAGTGGGACAGGGGGCCAAGAGACCCAGTACTTC
CDR3 protein: CAISGTGGQETQYF

J gene: TRBJ1-3
D gene: NA
V gene: TRBV5-1
clone size: NA
CDR3 DNA: TGCGCCAGCAGCTTGGAGCCGGGCCCTGGAAACACCATATATTTT
CDR3 protein: CASSLEPGPGNTIYF

J gene: TRBJ1-2
D gene: NA
V gene: TRBV6-1
clone size: NA
CDR3 DNA: TGTGCCAGCAGTGAATGGGTCAGGGCAAGGGATGGCTACACCTTC
CDR3 protein: CASSEWVRARDGYTF

J gene: TRBJ1-5
D gene: NA
V gene: TRBV18
clone size: NA
CDR3 DNA: TGTGCCAGCTCACCAGTGGGGGGCACGAGCCCCCAGCATTTT
CDR3 protein: CASSPVGGTSPQHF

J gene: TRBJ2-7
D gene: TRBD2
V gene: TRBV2
clone size: NA
CDR3 DNA: TGTGCCAGCAGTGACAACGCTAGCGGAAAAAGGGAGCAGTACTTC
CDR3 protein: CASSDNASGKREQYF

J gene: TRBJ2-2
D gene: NA
V gene: TRBV5-1
clone size: NA
CDR3 DNA: TGCGCCAGCAGTTTGAAGGAGAGGGGAACCGGGGAGCTGTTTTTT
CDR3 protein: CASSLKERGTGELFF